These 10 T cell receptor beta chains originate from one sample sequenced in a study of Graves' ophthalmopathy and Graves' hyperthyroidism. Amplification of the TCR beta CDR3 regions used RNA transcripts (as template). Second-round multiplex PCR came after a first-round RT-PCR that employed HTBI primers. Using its own MiXCR run on the multiplex PCR reads, TCRdb lists one record per CDR3 protein. This sample has 740,000 or so distinct CDR3 sequences, with 35% to 50% found just once. Sequencing used peripheral blood. These receptor sequences come from an adult man with Graves' ophthalmopathy.

This clonotype has a handful of counts. J is TRBJ1-2 and V is TRBV7-9; TRBD1 aligns across 10 bases. Germline V gene sequence: CDR1 SEHNR, CDR2 FQNEAQ (reference sequence). V was clipped by 5 bases and J by 8 bases; unmatched bases: 5. CDR3 size: 13 residues. CDR3 in DNA: TGTGCCAGCAGCATCGGGACAGGGGTAGGCTACACCTTC. The encoded protein is CASSIGTGVGYTF.

This clonotype occurred many times. The chain carries TRBV29-1 and TRBJ1-1; D unclear. This CDR3 contains 13 residues. The germline V gene has CDR1 SQVTM and CDR2 ANQGSEA. The germline V and J ends were trimmed by 6 bases and 7 bases, with 18 bases remaining between them. The CDR3 DNA reads TGCAGCGTCGTGAAACCACTTAGTGGTGAAGCTTTCTTT. Translation: CSVVKPLSGEAFF.

There are a few counts of this clonotype. The rearrangement joins TRBV6-1 to TRBJ2-5, with 8 positions matching TRBD2. Germline V gene lookup returns CDR1 MNHNS and CDR2 SASEGT. After removal of 2 bases from V and 5 bases from J, the junction contained 16 bases not matched to a gene. CDR3 length equals 18 residues. The CDR3 nucleotides are TGTGCCAGCAGTGAAACCGCCTGGACTAGCCCGGGGGTGGAGACCCAGTACTTC. This encodes CASSETAWTSPGVETQYF.

Concerning this clonotype itself: A read error may produce the germline difference seen at one junction end. This CDR3 reads CVSSLGTAGNSPLHF. The CDR3 DNA sequence: TGTGTCAGCAGCTTAGGAACAGCCGGAAATTCACCCCTCCACTTT. This rearrangement joins TRBV7-9 to TRBJ1-6; no clear D. Per the germline V gene, CDR1 is SEHNR and CDR2 is FQNEAQ (reference sequence). The CDR3 has 15 amino acids.

V and J are TRBV20-1 and TRBJ2-5; no clear D gene. Germline loops: CDR1 DFQATT, CDR2 SNEGSKA (reference sequence). The CDR3 is 13 residues long. V was shortened by 4 bases and J by 3 bases, with 12 bases between the two germline ends. CDR3 residues: CSATEVGKETQYF. The DNA for the CDR3 is TGCAGTGCTACCGAGGTGGGAAAAGAGACCCAGTACTTC.

In its sample, this clonotype was seen a few times. The chain carries TRBV27 and TRBJ1-2; perhaps TRBD1 as D (6 bases). CDR3 size: 15 residues. Germline assignment: CDR1 MNHEY and CDR2 SMNVEV (reference sequence). V lost 3 bases and J 0 bases, leaving 11 bases between the germline ends. The CDR3 reads CASSFVGGPNYGYTF. The CDR3 DNA is TGTGCCAGCAGTTTTGTCGGGGGGCCTAACTATGGCTACACCTTC.

The V and J genes are TRBV6-6 and TRBJ2-7; D is perhaps TRBD1 (5 bases). This CDR3 is built from 14 residues. Between the trimmed V and J ends, which lost 0 bases and 4 bases, there was a span of 10 bases. Germline V CDR1 and CDR2: MNHNY, SVGAGI (reference sequence). The CDR3 spells CASSYSFGAYEQYF. The CDR3 DNA reads as TGTGCCAGCAGTTACTCGTTTGGGGCTTACGAGCAGTACTTC.

This clonotype was picked up a small number of times. The chain carries TRBV7-9 and TRBJ1-5, with TRBD1 matching 12 bases. The CDR3 runs to 18 residues. V gave up 1 base and J gave up 1 base; unmatched junction bases: 5. Germline V gene sequence: CDR1 SEHNR, CDR2 FQNEAQ (reference sequence). The CDR3 nucleotides read TGTGCCAGCAGCTTAGAGGGGACAGGGGGCGCGAGCAATCAGCCCCAGCATTTT. This translates into CASSLEGTGGASNQPQHF.

This clonotype was detected ten times or more. The rearrangement uses TRBV29-1 and TRBJ1-4; D remains unclear. The germline CDR1 and CDR2 sequences are SQVTM and ANQGSEA. The CDR3 covers 13 residues. The germline V and J ends were trimmed by 3 bases and 8 bases, with 13 bases remaining between them. For the CDR3, the DNA is TGCAGCGTTGAGGGAGGCGAAAGGGAAAAACTGTTTTTT. Its translation is CSVEGGEREKLFF.

Worth noting for this clonotype: Since the CDR3 does not end with the conserved phenylalanine or tryptophan, this likely comes from a read error. The DNA is left out, because the CDR3 cannot be placed on it with certainty; the CDR3 is given as TCRdb lists it. The chain is built from TRBV29-1 and TRBJ1-4; TRBD1, the D gene given by the table, was not confirmed from the DNA. The CDR3 is 10 residues long, counting both termini. Germline-derived CDR1 and CDR2 are SQVTM and ANQGSEA. Here the CDR3 reads CSVEDLGGPS.